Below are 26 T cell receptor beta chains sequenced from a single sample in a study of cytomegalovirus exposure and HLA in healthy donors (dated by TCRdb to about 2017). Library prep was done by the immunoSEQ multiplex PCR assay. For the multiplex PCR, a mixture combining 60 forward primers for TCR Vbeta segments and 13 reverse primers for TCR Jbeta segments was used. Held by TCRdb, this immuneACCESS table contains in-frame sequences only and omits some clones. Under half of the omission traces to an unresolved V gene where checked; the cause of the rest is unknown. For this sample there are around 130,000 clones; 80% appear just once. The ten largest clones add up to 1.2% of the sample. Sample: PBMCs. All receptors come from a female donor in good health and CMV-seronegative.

DNA for the CDR3: TGCGCCAGCAGCCTGTCGGCCGGGATGTACAATGAGCAGTTCTTC. Residues: CASSLSAGMYNEQFF. The chain links TRBV5-1 to TRBJ2-1; weak D call: TRBD2 (5 bases). Looked up from germline, CDR1 is SGHRS and CDR2 is YFSETQ. V lost 4 bases and J lost 4, with 15 bases in between. This CDR3 is built from 15 residues.

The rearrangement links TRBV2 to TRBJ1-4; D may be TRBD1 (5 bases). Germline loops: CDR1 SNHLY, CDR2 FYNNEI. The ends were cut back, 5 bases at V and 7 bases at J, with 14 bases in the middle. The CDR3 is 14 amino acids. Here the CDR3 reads CASSILREGEKLFF. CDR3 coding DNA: TGTGCCAGCAGTATACTCAGGGAGGGTGAAAAACTGTTTTTT.

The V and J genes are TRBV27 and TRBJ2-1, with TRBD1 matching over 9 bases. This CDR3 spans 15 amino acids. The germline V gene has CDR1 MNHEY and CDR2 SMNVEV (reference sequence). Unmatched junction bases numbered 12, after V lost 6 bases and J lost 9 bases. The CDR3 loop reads CASRSAGTGSSEQFF. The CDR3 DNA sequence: TGTGCCAGCAGGTCAGCCGGGACAGGGTCCTCTGAGCAGTTCTTC.

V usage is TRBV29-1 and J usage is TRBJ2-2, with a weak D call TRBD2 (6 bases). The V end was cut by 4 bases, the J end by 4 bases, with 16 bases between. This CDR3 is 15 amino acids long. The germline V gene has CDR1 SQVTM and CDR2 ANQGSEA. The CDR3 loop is CSVGAGGIVTGELFF. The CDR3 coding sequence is TGCAGCGTTGGGGCTGGGGGGATCGTCACCGGGGAGCTGTTTTTT.

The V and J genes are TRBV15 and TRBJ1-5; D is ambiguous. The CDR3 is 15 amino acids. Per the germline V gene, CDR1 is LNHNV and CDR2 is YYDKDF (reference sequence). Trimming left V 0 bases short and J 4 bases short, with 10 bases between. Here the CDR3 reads CATSRDLRENQPQHF. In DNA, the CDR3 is TGTGCCACCAGCAGAGACCTCCGGGAGAATCAGCCCCAGCATTTT.

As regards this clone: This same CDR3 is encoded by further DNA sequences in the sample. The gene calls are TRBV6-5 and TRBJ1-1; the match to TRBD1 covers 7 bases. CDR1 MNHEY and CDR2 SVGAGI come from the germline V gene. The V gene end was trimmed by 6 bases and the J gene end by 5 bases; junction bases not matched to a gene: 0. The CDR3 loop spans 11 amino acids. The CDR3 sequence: CASRTGTEAFF. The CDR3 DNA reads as TGTGCCAGCAGGACAGGGACTGAAGCTTTCTTT.

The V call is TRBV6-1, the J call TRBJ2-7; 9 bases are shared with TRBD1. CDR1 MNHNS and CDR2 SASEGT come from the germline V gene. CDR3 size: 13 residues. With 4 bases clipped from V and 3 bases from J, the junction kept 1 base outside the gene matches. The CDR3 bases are TGTGCCAGCAGTGGGGACAGGGTCTACGAGCAGTACTTC. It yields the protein CASSGDRVYEQYF.

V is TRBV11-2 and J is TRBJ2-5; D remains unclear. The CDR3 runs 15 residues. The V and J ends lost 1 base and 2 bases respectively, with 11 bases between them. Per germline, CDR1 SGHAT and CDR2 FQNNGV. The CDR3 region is CASSLVGGLQETQYF. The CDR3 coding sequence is TGTGCCAGCAGCTTAGTTGGCGGCCTGCAAGAGACCCAGTACTTC. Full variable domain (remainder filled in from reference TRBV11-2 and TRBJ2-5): EAGVAQSPRYKIIEKRQSVAFWCNPISGHATLYWYQQILGQGPKLLIQFQNNGVVDDSQLPKDRFSAERLKGVDSTLKIQPAKLEDSAVYLCASSLVGGLQETQYFGPGTRLLVL.

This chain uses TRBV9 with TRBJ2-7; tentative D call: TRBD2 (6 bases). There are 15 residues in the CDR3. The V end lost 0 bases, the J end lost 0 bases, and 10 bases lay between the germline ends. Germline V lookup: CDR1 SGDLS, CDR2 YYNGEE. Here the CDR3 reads CASSVGTSSSYEQYF. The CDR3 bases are TGTGCCAGCAGCGTAGGAACTAGCAGCTCCTACGAGCAGTACTTC.

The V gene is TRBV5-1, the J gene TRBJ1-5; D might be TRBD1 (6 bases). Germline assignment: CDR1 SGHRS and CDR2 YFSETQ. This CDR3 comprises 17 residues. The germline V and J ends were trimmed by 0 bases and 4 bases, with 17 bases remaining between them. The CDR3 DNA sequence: TGCGCCAGCAGCTTGGTGGGGGGGGTTACAGGGAATCAGCCCCAGCATTTT. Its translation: CASSLVGGVTGNQPQHF.

The chain's CDR3 is CASSPGWLASGANVLTF. The CDR3 DNA reads TGTGCCAGCAGTCCGGGCTGGCTAGCCTCTGGGGCCAACGTCCTGACTTTC. The V and J genes are TRBV27 and TRBJ2-6; a weak D match, TRBD2 (5 bases). The CDR3 has 17 amino acids. Germline CDR1 MNHEY, CDR2 SMNVEV (reference sequence). With 5 bases removed from V and 0 bases from J, the gap between germline ends came to 14 bases.

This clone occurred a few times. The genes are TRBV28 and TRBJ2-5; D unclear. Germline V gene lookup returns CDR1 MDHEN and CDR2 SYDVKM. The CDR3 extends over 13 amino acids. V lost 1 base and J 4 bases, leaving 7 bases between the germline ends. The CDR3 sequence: CASSLFSLETQYF. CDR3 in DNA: TGTGCCAGCAGTTTATTTAGCTTAGAGACCCAGTACTTC. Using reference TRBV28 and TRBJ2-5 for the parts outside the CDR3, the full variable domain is DVKVTQSSRYLVKRTGEKVFLECVQDMDHENMFWYRQDPGLGLRLIYFSYDVKMKEKGDIPEGYSVSREKKERFSLILESASTNQTSMYLCASSLFSLETQYFGPGTRLLVL.

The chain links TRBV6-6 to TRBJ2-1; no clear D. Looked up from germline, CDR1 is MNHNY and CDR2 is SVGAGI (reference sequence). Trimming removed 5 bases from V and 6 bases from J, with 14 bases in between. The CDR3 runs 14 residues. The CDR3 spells CASSRTPGSNEQFF. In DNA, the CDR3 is TGTGCCAGCAGTAGAACTCCCGGTAGCAATGAGCAGTTCTTC.

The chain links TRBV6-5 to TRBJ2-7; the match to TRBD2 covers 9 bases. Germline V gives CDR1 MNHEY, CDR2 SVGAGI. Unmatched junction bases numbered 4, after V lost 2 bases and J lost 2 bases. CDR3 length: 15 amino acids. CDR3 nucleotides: TGTGCCAGCAGTTACCGGCGGGAGGGTACCTACGAGCAGTACTTC. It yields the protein CASSYRREGTYEQYF.

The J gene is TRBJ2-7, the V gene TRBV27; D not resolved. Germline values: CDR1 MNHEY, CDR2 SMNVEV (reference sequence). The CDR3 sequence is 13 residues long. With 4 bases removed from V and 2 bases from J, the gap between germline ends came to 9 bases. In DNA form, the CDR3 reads TGTGCCAGCAGTTATGCAGAAACCTACGAGCAGTACTTC. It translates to CASSYAETYEQYF.

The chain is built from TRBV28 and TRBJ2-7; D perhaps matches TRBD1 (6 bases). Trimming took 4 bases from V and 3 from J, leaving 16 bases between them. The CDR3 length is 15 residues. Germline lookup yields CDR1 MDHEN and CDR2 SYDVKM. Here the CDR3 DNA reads TGTGCCAGCAGTTCCGTCCGGGACACTCTCTACGAGCAGTACTTC. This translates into CASSSVRDTLYEQYF.

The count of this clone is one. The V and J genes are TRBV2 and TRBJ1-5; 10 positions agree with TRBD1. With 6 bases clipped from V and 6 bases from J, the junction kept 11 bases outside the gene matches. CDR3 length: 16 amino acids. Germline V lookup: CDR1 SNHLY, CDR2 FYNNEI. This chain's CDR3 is CASRDDGTGESQPQHF. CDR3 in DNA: TGTGCCAGCAGGGACGACGGGACAGGGGAAAGTCAGCCCCAGCATTTT.

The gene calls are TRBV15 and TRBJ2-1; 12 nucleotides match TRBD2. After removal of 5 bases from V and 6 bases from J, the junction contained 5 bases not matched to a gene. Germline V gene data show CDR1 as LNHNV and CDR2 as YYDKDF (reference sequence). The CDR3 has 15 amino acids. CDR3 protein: CATSETSGRFNEQFF. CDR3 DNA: TGTGCCACCAGCGAGACTAGCGGGAGATTCAATGAGCAGTTCTTC.

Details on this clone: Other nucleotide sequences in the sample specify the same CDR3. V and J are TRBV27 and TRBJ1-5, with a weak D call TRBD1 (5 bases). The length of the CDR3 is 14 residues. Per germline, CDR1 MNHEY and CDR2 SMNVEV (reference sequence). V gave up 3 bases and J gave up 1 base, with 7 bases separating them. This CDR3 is CASSLGGSNQPQHF. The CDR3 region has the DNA TGTGCCAGCAGTTTGGGGGGAAGCAATCAGCCCCAGCATTTT.

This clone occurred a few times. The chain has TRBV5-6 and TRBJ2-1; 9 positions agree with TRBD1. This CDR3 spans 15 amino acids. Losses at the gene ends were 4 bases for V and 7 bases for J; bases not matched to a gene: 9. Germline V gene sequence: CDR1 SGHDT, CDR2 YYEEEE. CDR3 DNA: TGTGCCAGCAGCATCGGGACAGGGAGGACGAATGAGCAGTTCTTC. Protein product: CASSIGTGRTNEQFF. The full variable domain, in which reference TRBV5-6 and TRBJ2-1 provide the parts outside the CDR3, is DAGVTQSPTHLIKTRGQQVTLRCSPKSGHDTVSWYQQALGQGPQFIFQYYEEEERQRGNFPDRFSGHQFPNYSSELNVNALLLGDSALYLCASSIGTGRTNEQFFGPGTRLTVL.

The CDR3 loop is CASSPTRPDTQYF. Written as DNA, the CDR3 is TGTGCCAGCAGCCCGACTAGACCAGATACGCAGTATTTT. This chain joins TRBV6-6 and TRBJ2-3; D might be TRBD2 (6 bases). Germline V gene lookup returns CDR1 MNHNY and CDR2 SVGAGI (reference sequence). V gave up 6 bases and J gave up 4 bases, with 11 bases separating them. The CDR3 contains 13 residues.

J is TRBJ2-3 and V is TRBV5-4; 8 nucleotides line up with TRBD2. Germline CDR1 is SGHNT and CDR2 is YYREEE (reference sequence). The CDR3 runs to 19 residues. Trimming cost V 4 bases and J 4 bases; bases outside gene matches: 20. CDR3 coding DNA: TGTGCCAGCAGCCCCCGCGGGCGGGAGGCCCTTCCAGGCCCAGATACGCAGTATTTT. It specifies CASSPRGREALPGPDTQYF.

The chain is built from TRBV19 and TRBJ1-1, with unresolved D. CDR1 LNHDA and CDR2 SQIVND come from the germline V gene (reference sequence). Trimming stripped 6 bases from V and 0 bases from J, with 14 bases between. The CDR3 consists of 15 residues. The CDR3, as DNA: TGTGCCAGTAGCCCACTGAAACCCATGAACACTGAAGCTTTCTTT. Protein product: CASSPLKPMNTEAFF.

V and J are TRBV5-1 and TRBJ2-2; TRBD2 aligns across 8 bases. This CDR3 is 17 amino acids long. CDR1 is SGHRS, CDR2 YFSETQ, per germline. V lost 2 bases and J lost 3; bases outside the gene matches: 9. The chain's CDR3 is CASSFWTSSFDTGELFF. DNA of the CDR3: TGCGCCAGCAGCTTCTGGACTAGCTCGTTTGACACCGGGGAGCTGTTTTTT.

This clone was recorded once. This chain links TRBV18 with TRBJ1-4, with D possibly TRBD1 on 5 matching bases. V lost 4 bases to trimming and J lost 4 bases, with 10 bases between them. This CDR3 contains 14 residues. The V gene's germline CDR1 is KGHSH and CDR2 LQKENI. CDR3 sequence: CASSQGRGNEKLFF. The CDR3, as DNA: TGTGCCAGCTCACAGGGAAGGGGTAATGAAAAACTGTTTTTT.

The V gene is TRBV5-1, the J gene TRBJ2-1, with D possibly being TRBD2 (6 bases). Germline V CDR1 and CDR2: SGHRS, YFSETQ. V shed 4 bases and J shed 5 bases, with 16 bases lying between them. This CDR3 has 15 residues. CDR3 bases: TGCGCCAGCAGCGGAATAGCGGATGAGAACAATGAGCAGTTCTTC. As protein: CASSGIADENNEQFF.